The 27 T cell receptor beta chains below were found in one sample sequenced in a study of T cells in Graves' hyperthyroidism and ophthalmopathy. There were TCR beta CDR3 regions amplified from RNA transcripts. First-round RT-PCR targeting the TCR CDR3 was performed with the HTBI primer set. TCRdb re-called the multiplex PCR reads with MiXCR, one entry per CDR3 protein. This sample yields a few hundred thousand distinct CDR3 sequences, of which around a sixth are seen a single time; 6.5% to 8% belongs to the top ten. The sample taken for sequencing was blood. Every receptor here comes from a woman aged 30 to 39 with Graves' hyperthyroidism.

This clonotype was observed a handful of times. This chain joins TRBV28 and TRBJ2-7; 7 nucleotides agree with TRBD2. Per germline, CDR1 MDHEN and CDR2 SYDVKM. This CDR3 contains 14 residues. The J segment lost 0 bases and the V segment lost 6 bases, leaving 5 bases of the junction unmatched. The CDR3 sequence: CASSPGGSSYEQYV. CDR3 nucleotides: TGTGCCAGCAGCCCGGGAGGAAGCTCCTACGAGCAGTACGTC.

This clonotype was seen at least ten times. This rearrangement joins TRBV28 to TRBJ2-5; D gene unclear. V gave up 2 bases and J gave up 2 bases, with 6 bases separating them. The CDR3 is made up of 13 amino acids. The germline V gene encodes CDR1 MDHEN and CDR2 SYDVKM. The CDR3 DNA reads as TGTGCCAGCAGTTTACCCAAACAAGAGACCCAGTACTTC. This sequence encodes CASSLPKQETQYF.

This clonotype was seen a handful of times. The V and J genes are TRBV28 and TRBJ1-3; a weak D match, TRBD1 (5 bases). CDR3 length equals 12 residues. V lost 3 bases, J lost 8 bases, and 8 bases lay in between. Germline V gene data show CDR1 as MDHEN and CDR2 as SYDVKM. Here the CDR3 DNA reads TGTGCCAGCAGTTTGGGGGGAGACACCATATATTTT. This sequence encodes CASSLGGDTIYF.

This clonotype has at least ten counts. The gene calls are TRBV5-1 and TRBJ2-1; 9 bases are a match to TRBD2. Trimming cost V 4 bases and J 12 bases; bases outside gene matches: 14. Per the germline V gene, CDR1 is SGHRS and CDR2 is YFSETQ. The CDR3 is 15 residues long. The CDR3 here is CASSPTAGGRAGQFF. The DNA of the CDR3 is TGCGCCAGCAGCCCCACGGCGGGAGGGCGTGCAGGGCAGTTCTTC.

This clonotype was detected ten times or more. The rearrangement uses TRBV29-1 and TRBJ2-7; 10 positions agree with TRBD1. The ends lost 3 bases at V and 4 bases at J; junction bases unmatched: 9. This CDR3 is built from 15 residues. Germline CDR1 reads SQVTM; CDR2 reads ANQGSEA. The CDR3: CSVDLAGQGRYEQYF. The CDR3 region has the DNA TGCAGCGTTGATCTTGCGGGACAGGGGAGGTACGAGCAGTACTTC.

This clonotype was found many times. This rearrangement joins TRBV2 to TRBJ2-3; D may correspond to TRBD1 or TRBD2 (5 bases each). Trimming stripped 8 bases from V and 4 bases from J, with 16 bases between. Germline values: CDR1 SNHLY, CDR2 FYNNEI. The CDR3 totals 14 residues. The CDR3 DNA reads TGTGCCAGCTCCCGACGGGACGGGGCAGATACGCAGTATTTT. Protein: CASSRRDGADTQYF.

V usage is TRBV5-6 and J usage is TRBJ1-4; 7 bases match TRBD1. Germline trimming cut 2 bases from V and 8 bases from J; bases unmatched to any gene: 12. The CDR3 spans 16 residues. The germline V gene has CDR1 SGHDT and CDR2 YYEEEE. CDR3 loop: CASSFSIRQGGEKLFF. In DNA, the CDR3 is TGTGCCAGCAGCTTCAGTATCCGACAGGGAGGAGAAAAACTGTTTTTT.

As regards this clonotype: This sequence may be a read error, since a much larger clone differs from it by one base. The rearrangement links TRBV7-3 to TRBJ2-1; TRBD2 matches at 11 bases. From germline, CDR1 is SGHTA and CDR2 FQGTGA. V shed 2 bases and J 4 bases; nucleotides not matched to a gene: 16. The CDR3 runs to 20 residues. This CDR3 is CASSLPNGVAGGPRYNEQFF. The CDR3 DNA follows: TGTGCCAGCAGCTTACCCAATGGGGTAGCGGGAGGGCCAAGGTACAATGAGCAGTTCTTC.

This clonotype was detected ten times or more. The chain combines TRBV27 with TRBJ1-2; no reliable D call. There are 13 residues in the CDR3. Trimming pared 0 bases from V and 8 bases from J, leaving 10 bases between. Germline V gives CDR1 MNHEY, CDR2 SMNVEV (reference sequence). The CDR3 loop reads CASSLSRSEGYTF. CDR3 sequence (DNA): TGTGCCAGCAGTTTATCGCGGTCTGAGGGCTACACCTTC.

This clonotype came up many times. This rearrangement joins TRBV6-2 or TRBV6-3 to TRBJ1-1, with no clear D. Trimming stripped 2 bases from V and 1 base from J, with 5 bases between. Germline V gives CDR1 MNHEY, CDR2 SVGEGT. The CDR3 spans 13 residues. The chain's CDR3 is CASSYGKNTEAFF. The CDR3 nucleotides read TGTGCCAGCAGTTACGGGAAGAACACTGAAGCTTTCTTT.

J is TRBJ2-7 and V is TRBV7-9; TRBD2 matches 8 bases. Germline assignment: CDR1 SEHNR and CDR2 FQNEAQ (reference sequence). With 5 bases clipped from V and 3 bases from J, the junction kept 12 bases outside the gene matches. This CDR3 is 16 amino acids long. The CDR3 reads CASSPRGAGDIYEQYF. The DNA for the CDR3 is TGTGCCAGCAGCCCAAGAGGAGCGGGAGACATCTACGAGCAGTACTTC. Variable domain in full (rest from reference TRBV7-9 and TRBJ2-7): DTGVSQNPRHKITKRGQNVTFRCDPISEHNRLYWYRQTLGQGPEFLTYFQNEAQLEKSRLLSDRFSAERPKGSFSTLEIQRTEQGDSAMYLCASSPRGAGDIYEQYFGPGTRLTVT.

In this sample, this clonotype turned up a few times. V usage is TRBV20-1 and J usage is TRBJ2-2; 10 bases agree with TRBD1. V gave up 2 bases and J gave up 4 bases; unmatched junction bases: 10. Germline values: CDR1 DFQATT, CDR2 SNEGSKA (reference sequence). The CDR3 contains 17 residues. CDR3 region: CSARLGTGDLVTGELFF. The CDR3 DNA reads as TGCAGTGCTAGATTGGGGACAGGGGATTTGGTCACCGGGGAGCTGTTTTTT.

The rearrangement joins TRBV20-1 to TRBJ2-1; TRBD2 agrees at 7 bases. This CDR3 has 14 residues. Trimming cost V 1 base and J 3 bases; bases outside gene matches: 3. Germline CDR1 and CDR2: DFQATT and SNEGSKA (reference sequence). The CDR3 protein is CSARGRGDYNEQFF. CDR3 nucleotides: TGCAGTGCTAGAGGTCGGGGGGACTACAATGAGCAGTTCTTC.

The sample holds many counts of this clonotype. The chain employs TRBV20-1 and TRBJ2-1, with 8 bases identical to TRBD2. CDR3 length: 17 amino acids. Germline V CDR1 and CDR2: DFQATT, SNEGSKA (reference sequence). The junction had 15 bases not matched to a gene; V was cut back by 2 bases and J by 6 bases. CDR3 amino acids: CSARSPAGGSSGNEQFF. CDR3 DNA sequence: TGCAGTGCTAGAAGCCCCGCGGGAGGAAGTTCGGGCAATGAGCAGTTCTTC.

This clonotype has a count of ten or more. The chain couples TRBV6-1 to TRBJ2-7; a weak D match, TRBD2 (6 bases). Trimming left V 7 bases short and J 0 bases short, with 13 bases between. CDR1 is MNHNS and CDR2 is SASEGT in the germline V gene. This CDR3 is 14 amino acids long. The CDR3 DNA is TGTGCCAGCAACCGGGACGGGAGCTCCTACGAGCAGTACTTC. Residues: CASNRDGSSYEQYF.

Only a few counts were recorded for this clonotype. The rearrangement joins TRBV4-1 to TRBJ1-1; 7 bases map to TRBD1. The CDR3 sequence is 15 residues long. The germline V gene encodes CDR1 MGHRA and CDR2 YSYEKL. After removal of 4 bases from V and 4 bases from J, the junction contained 9 bases not matched to a gene. The CDR3 loop reads CASSPGDSLATEAFF. CDR3 sequence (DNA): TGCGCCAGCAGCCCGGGGGACAGTCTAGCCACTGAAGCTTTCTTT.

Ten or more counts support this clonotype. J is TRBJ2-7 and V is TRBV3-1; unclear D gene. This CDR3 spans 14 amino acids. From germline, CDR1 is LGHDT and CDR2 YNNKEL (reference sequence). V lost 4 bases and J 2 bases, leaving 12 bases between the germline ends. CDR3 in amino acids: CASSPLKSPYEQYF. CDR3 in DNA: TGTGCCAGCAGCCCCCTGAAGAGCCCCTACGAGCAGTACTTC.

In this sample, this clonotype turned up a few times. The chain couples TRBV27 to TRBJ2-3; TRBD2 aligns across 12 bases. After removal of 5 bases from V and 2 bases from J, the junction contained 8 bases not matched to a gene. The CDR3 loop spans 17 amino acids. CDR1 and CDR2 (germline): MNHEY, SMNVEV (reference sequence). The CDR3, as DNA: TGTGCCAGCAGTCGGGGTGGACTAGCGGGGTCCACAGATACGCAGTATTTT. This encodes CASSRGGLAGSTDTQYF.

The chain combines TRBV19 with TRBJ2-7, with TRBD1 matching 8 bases. V gave up 5 bases and J gave up 6 bases; unmatched junction bases: 9. Per the germline V gene, CDR1 is LNHDA and CDR2 is SQIVND (reference sequence). CDR3 size: 14 residues. CDR3 in DNA: TGTGCCAGTAGTCAACAGACAGGGGCCGGCGAGCAGTACTTC. Its translation: CASSQQTGAGEQYF.

There are many counts of this clonotype. The chain is built from TRBV6-2 or TRBV6-3 and TRBJ2-7; TRBD1 matches at 9 bases. CDR3 length equals 12 residues. CDR1 and CDR2 (germline): MNHEY, SVGEGT. V trimming: 6 bases; J trimming: 6 bases; junction bases outside the gene matches: 3. CDR3 protein: CASRLTGGEQYF. The CDR3 bases are TGTGCCAGCAGATTGACAGGGGGCGAGCAGTACTTC.

The sample holds a few counts of this clonotype. The chain's CDR3 is CASSPRPRFSPSEQFF. DNA of the CDR3: TGTGCCAGCAGCCCCCGCCCGAGATTTAGCCCCAGTGAGCAGTTCTTC. The V call is TRBV13, the J call TRBJ2-1; unclear D gene. Trimming removed 5 bases at V and 9 bases at J, with 23 bases between. Germline-derived CDR1 and CDR2 are PRHDT and FYEKMQ (reference sequence). The CDR3 extends over 16 amino acids.

This clonotype turned up a few times. This sequence joins TRBV9 and TRBJ1-3; D might be TRBD1 (5 bases). Germline values: CDR1 SGDLS, CDR2 YYNGEE. The CDR3 spans 14 residues. V shed 3 bases and J shed 2 bases, with 9 bases lying between them. In DNA, the CDR3 is TGTGCCAGCAGCGGCCCAGGGACTGGAAACACCATATATTTT. Translation gives CASSGPGTGNTIYF.

In its sample, this clonotype was seen many times. V gene TRBV30 combines with J gene TRBJ2-7; 7 bases match TRBD2. V was pared by 0 bases and J by 6 bases, with 8 bases of the junction left unmatched. The CDR3 loop spans 14 amino acids. Per the germline V gene, CDR1 is GTSNPN and CDR2 is SVGIG (reference sequence). CDR3 DNA sequence: TGTGCCTGGAGTGTAGTGACTAGCCACACCGAGCAGTACTTC. This encodes CAWSVVTSHTEQYF.

This clonotype has at least ten counts. V and J are TRBV27 and TRBJ2-1; a possible D gene is TRBD1 (5 bases). Trimming left V 6 bases short and J 5 bases short, with 14 bases between. Germline V gene sequence: CDR1 MNHEY, CDR2 SMNVEV (reference sequence). CDR3 length: 14 residues. The CDR3 coding sequence is TGTGCCAGCAGCTCGGACATCAGCCACAATGAGCAGTTCTTC. As protein: CASSSDISHNEQFF.

This clonotype has more than one count but fewer than ten. This chain links TRBV27 with TRBJ2-1; 7 nucleotides match TRBD2. Germline assignment: CDR1 MNHEY and CDR2 SMNVEV (reference sequence). The CDR3 has 16 residues. The V segment lost 4 bases and the J segment 3 bases; nucleotides outside the gene matches: 9. CDR3 protein: CASSSGGGEGYNEQFF. Here the CDR3 DNA reads TGTGCCAGCAGTTCTGGGGGGGGGGAGGGCTACAATGAGCAGTTCTTC.

This clonotype has a count of ten or more. The chain joins TRBV6-2 or TRBV6-3 to TRBJ2-1; D may correspond to TRBD1 or TRBD2 (5 bases each). CDR1 MNHEY and CDR2 SVGEGT come from the germline V gene. This CDR3 has 17 residues. V dropped 5 bases and J dropped 2 bases, with 19 bases sitting between them. The CDR3 loop reads CASSTRPGTLAYNEQFF. The CDR3 region has the DNA TGTGCCAGCAGTACGCGACCCGGGACCCTAGCCTACAATGAGCAGTTCTTC.

Notes on this clonotype: One end of the junction is discordant with germline, which a read error may explain. The chain uses TRBV5-1 and TRBJ1-2; a possible D gene is TRBD1 (5 bases). CDR1 SGHRS and CDR2 YFSETQ come from the germline V gene. The CDR3 consists of 18 residues. The CDR3 DNA follows: TGCGCCAGCAGCTTGGCGGGCGGGACGGGGGTGAGATTCGATGGCTACGCCTTC. It specifies CASSLAGGTGVRFDGYAF.